This T cell receptor beta chain was sequenced in a study of monozygotic twins with inflammatory bowel disease. Study-level findings and limits: Diversity of TCRbeta measured by inverse Simpson was lower in IBD patients than in healthy co-twins. Perhaps reflecting limited power, concordant and discordant twins did not differ in repertoire similarity.

The CDR3 has 14 amino acids. The V gene's germline CDR1 is MNHEY and CDR2 SVGEGT. The authors made each sample's cDNA in eight separate reactions. Reprocessing the 5' RACE reads, TCRdb reports a single entry for every CDR3 protein and omits DNA. Here the sample table reports approximately 420,000 distinct CDR3 sequences. On this clonotype itself: Its cognate antigen is unknown.

Material: blood. This TCR was recovered from a human donor with ulcerative colitis or Crohn's disease, or a healthy co-twin of an affected twin (not recorded which). The gene calls are TRBV6-2 or TRBV6-3 and TRBJ1-1. CDR3 sequence reads: CASSYVGEFTEAFF.